What follows are 19 T cell receptor beta chains derived from one specimen sequenced in a study of blood T cells in healthy people across ages. A second PCR of 7 to 11 cycles used a sample-barcoded 5' primer and a J-beta primer mix. In TCRdb, the 5' RACE reads were re-called with MiXCR into one record per CDR3 protein. This table holds some 1.5 million distinct CDR3 sequences, roughly 30% found once. Sequencing was done on a sample of blood. These receptor sequences come from a woman in her 30s in good health.

The J gene is TRBJ2-7, the V gene TRBV6-4; 8 bases match TRBD1. CDR1 is MRHNA, CDR2 SNTAGT, per germline. The CDR3 length is 14 residues. The ends lost 3 bases at V and 4 bases at J; junction bases unmatched: 5. CDR3 nucleotides: TGTGCCAGCAGTGAATGGCAGGGGGCTTACGAGCAGTACTTC. It is translated as CASSEWQGAYEQYF.

The CDR3 loop reads CASSPRGLEQYF. Written as DNA, the CDR3 is TGTGCCAGCAGTCCCCGAGGGCTGGAGCAGTACTTC. This chain connects TRBV27 to TRBJ2-7; weak D call: TRBD2 (5 bases). CDR3 length: 12 residues. Per germline, CDR1 MNHEY and CDR2 SMNVEV (reference sequence). The V end was cut by 5 bases, the J end by 7 bases, with 12 bases between.

The J gene is TRBJ1-3, the V gene TRBV20-1, with D possibly TRBD1 on 6 matching bases. Germline V gene data show CDR1 as DFQATT and CDR2 as SNEGSKA (reference sequence). CDR3 length equals 14 residues. Between the trimmed V and J ends, which lost 3 bases and 4 bases, there was a span of 13 bases. The CDR3 region is CSARERGTGNTIYF. For the CDR3, the DNA is TGCAGTGCTAGGGAGAGGGGGACCGGAAACACCATATATTTT.

This clonotype was counted many times. The chain uses TRBV12-3 or TRBV12-4 and TRBJ1-2, with D unclear. Trimming removed 3 bases from V and 4 bases from J, with 3 bases in between. The CDR3 is 11 residues long. Written as DNA, the CDR3 is TGTGCCAGCAGTTTGGGCTATGGCTACACCTTC. Its translation is CASSLGYGYTF.

This clonotype was observed a handful of times. The chain recombines TRBV18 with TRBJ2-3; the D gene is possibly TRBD1 (6 bases). Germline loops: CDR1 KGHSH, CDR2 LQKENI. The CDR3 runs to 15 residues. Between the trimmed V and J ends, which lost 10 bases and 4 bases, there was a span of 21 bases. CDR3: CATGPSRTVADTQYF. As DNA, the CDR3 is TGTGCCACCGGACCCTCAAGGACAGTCGCAGATACGCAGTATTTT.

The chain is built from TRBV6-5 and TRBJ2-2, with 8 bases lining up with TRBD2. The CDR3 is made up of 21 amino acids. The germline CDR1 and CDR2 sequences are MNHEY and SVGAGI. J was trimmed by 0 bases and V by 6 bases; bases with no gene match: 21. CDR3 protein: CASSLRLSGRLKRANTGELFF. In DNA form, the CDR3 reads TGTGCCAGCAGCTTACGACTGAGCGGGAGACTCAAACGGGCGAACACCGGGGAGCTGTTTTTT.

A word on this clonotype: A much larger clone differs from this one at a single base, so this may be a read error. J is TRBJ2-3 and V is TRBV20-1; D remains unclear. V was shortened by 8 bases and J by 0 bases, with 18 bases between the two germline ends. The CDR3 length is 15 residues. Per germline, CDR1 DFQATT and CDR2 SNEGSKA (reference sequence). CDR3 bases: TGCAGTACTACGTTGGGCGGCGTTAGCACAGATACGCAGTATTTT. Amino acids: CSTTLGGVSTDTQYF.

This CDR3 reads CASSEEVRVSGANVLTF. CDR3 in DNA: TGTGCCAGCAGTGAAGAGGTCAGGGTGTCTGGGGCCAACGTCCTGACTTTC. This chain connects TRBV6-1 to TRBJ2-6, with D possibly TRBD1 on 5 matching bases. CDR1 is MNHNS and CDR2 is SASEGT in the germline V gene. The CDR3 totals 17 residues. Trimming removed 1 base from V and 1 base from J, with 11 bases in between.

The J gene is TRBJ2-3, the V gene TRBV4-3; no definite D call. V was shortened by 3 bases and J by 5 bases, with 21 bases between the two germline ends. CDR1 and CDR2 from the germline V gene are LGHNA and YSLEER. The CDR3 runs 17 residues. The CDR3 sequence: CASSQGQARDARDTQYF. Here the CDR3 DNA reads TGCGCCAGCAGCCAGGGTCAGGCCCGAGATGCGAGAGATACGCAGTATTTT.

The rearrangement links TRBV18 to TRBJ2-1; 10 nucleotides align to TRBD2. The CDR3 totals 16 residues. Looked up from germline, CDR1 is KGHSH and CDR2 is LQKENI. Trimming removed 2 bases from V and 6 bases from J; junction bases left unmatched: 7. The CDR3 sequence: CASSPVTSGIINEQFF. The CDR3 coding sequence is TGTGCCAGCTCACCAGTAACTAGCGGGATAATCAATGAGCAGTTCTTC.

The chain has TRBV27 and TRBJ2-1; TRBD2 agrees at 8 bases. CDR3 length equals 17 residues. From germline, CDR1 is MNHEY and CDR2 SMNVEV (reference sequence). The V segment lost 0 bases and the J segment 2 bases; nucleotides outside the gene matches: 6. The chain's CDR3 is CASSLSRRGAAYNEQFF. The CDR3 DNA is TGTGCCAGCAGTTTATCTCGGCGGGGGGCTGCCTACAATGAGCAGTTCTTC.

This clonotype came up many times. This chain uses TRBV27 with TRBJ1-2, with a possible D match to TRBD1 (5 bases). This CDR3 has 13 residues. Trimming took off 5 bases at V and 8 bases at J, with 15 bases between the two ends. Germline-derived CDR1 and CDR2 are MNHEY and SMNVEV (reference sequence). CDR3 sequence reads: CASSRFARDGYTF. CDR3 coding DNA: TGTGCCAGCAGTCGCTTCGCGAGGGACGGCTACACCTTC.

This clonotype has only a few counts. The V and J genes are TRBV6-6 and TRBJ2-7; 8 nucleotides match TRBD2. CDR1 and CDR2 (germline): MNHNY, SVGAGI (reference sequence). With V trimmed by 0 bases and J by 6 bases, 10 bases remained unmatched. The CDR3 is 16 residues long. CDR3 loop: CASSYSGTSTSLEQYF. The CDR3 DNA sequence: TGTGCCAGCAGTTACTCGGGGACTAGTACCTCTCTCGAGCAGTACTTC.

About this clonotype: This may be a read error: a much more frequent sequence differs by one nucleotide. CDR3 residues: CTISEFTDTQYF. The CDR3 nucleotides read TGTACCATCAGTGAGTTCACAGATACGCAGTATTTT. J is TRBJ2-3 and V is TRBV10-3; D is unresolved. The CDR3 has 12 amino acids. CDR1 is ENHRY and CDR2 is SYGVKD in the germline V gene.

This rearrangement joins TRBV18 to TRBJ1-2; tentative D call: TRBD1 (5 bases). Germline values: CDR1 KGHSH, CDR2 LQKENI. Trimming took off 2 bases at V and 0 bases at J, with 7 bases between the two ends. The CDR3 sequence is 14 residues long. The DNA for the CDR3 is TGTGCCAGCTCACCAGAAGGGGCTAACTATGGCTACACCTTC. It specifies CASSPEGANYGYTF.

This clonotype has just one count. This is likely a read error, given that the CDR3 carries no conserved phenylalanine or tryptophan at its end. The V and J genes are TRBV27 and TRBJ2-3; 11 nucleotides align to TRBD2. Trimming removed 10 bases from V and 9 bases from J; junction bases left unmatched: 15. The CDR3 spans 15 residues. Germline CDR1 MNHEY, CDR2 SMNVEV (reference sequence). Here the CDR3 DNA reads TGTGCCACCGCGACTAGCGGGGAGCACACAGCCACGCAGTATGTT. This codes for CATATSGEHTATQYV.

In the case of this clonotype: Germline is not matched at one junction end, which may reflect a read error. CDR3 amino acids: CSAANRGHFNQPRHF. CDR3 DNA sequence: TGCAGTGCTGCTAACAGGGGTCACTTCAATCAGCCCCGGCATTTT. The chain is built from TRBV20-1 and TRBJ1-5; TRBD1 matches 7 bases. This CDR3 comprises 15 residues. CDR1 and CDR2 (germline): DFQATT, SNEGSKA (reference sequence).

This clonotype was seen a few times. The V call is TRBV28, the J call TRBJ2-7; 9 bases line up with TRBD2. The junction had 5 bases not matched to a gene; V was cut back by 3 bases and J by 5 bases. This CDR3 contains 14 residues. CDR1 is MDHEN, CDR2 SYDVKM, per germline. CDR3 sequence: CASSLVAGAHEQYF. The CDR3 DNA reads TGTGCCAGCAGTTTGGTAGCGGGGGCCCACGAGCAGTACTTC. Full variable domain (remainder filled in from reference TRBV28 and TRBJ2-7): DVKVTQSSRYLVKRTGEKVFLECVQDMDHENMFWYRQDPGLGLRLIYFSYDVKMKEKGDIPEGYSVSREKKERFSLILESASTNQTSMYLCASSLVAGAHEQYFGPGTRLTVT.

The chain joins TRBV10-3 to TRBJ1-2; D unclear. Trimming removed 2 bases from V and 0 bases from J, with 13 bases in between. The CDR3 contains 16 residues. CDR1 and CDR2 from the germline V gene are ENHRY and SYGVKD. The CDR3 bases are TGTGCCATCAGTGAGAACGGGAAAGTTGCTAACTATGGCTACACCTTC. Translating gives CAISENGKVANYGYTF.